This T cell receptor beta chain stems from a study of cytomegalovirus exposure and HLA in healthy donors. Trimming cost V 0 bases and J 12 bases; bases outside gene matches: 8. The CDR3 has 15 residues. Germline loops: CDR1 SGHVS, CDR2 FQNEAQ. Primers included in the PCR were 60 Vbeta and 13 Jbeta primers. The protocol was immunoSEQ multiplex PCR, while the TCRdb copy is restricted to in-frame clones and leaves out a portion. The data show some 180,000 clones, over 60% seen once. The study, taken as a whole, reports: When the data were analyzed later, several of the most significant clusters appeared to be linked to common viral pathogens. When a later analysis was performed, an Asian-associated ancestry cluster reportedly had fewer N-insertions than the approximately 700-donor mean.

Worth noting for this clone: As yet, its antigen is unknown.

The sequenced sample was PBMCs. This receptor was identified in a man younger than 35 in good health and CMV-seronegative. The gene calls are TRBV7-8 and TRBJ1-6; 7 bases are a match to TRBD1. The DNA for the CDR3 is TGTGCCAGCAGCTTAGCGGAACAGGGGAAATTACCCCTCCACTTT. The encoded protein is CASSLAEQGKLPLHF. Looking up the rest from reference TRBV7-8 and TRBJ1-6 gives the full variable domain: GAGVSQSPRYKVAKRGQDVALRCDPISGHVSLFWYQQALGQGPEFLTYFQNEAQLDKSGLPSDRFFAERPEGSVSTLKIQRTQQEDSAVYLCASSLAEQGKLPLHFGNGTRLTVT.